Below, 32 T cell receptor beta chains from the same sample are listed, as sequenced in a study of monozygotic twins with inflammatory bowel disease. After re-calling the 5' RACE reads, TCRdb lists one entry per CDR3 protein, DNA absent. The specimen's table records approximately 330,000 distinct CDR3 sequences. Material: blood. Source of these receptors: a human donor with ulcerative colitis or Crohn's disease, or a healthy co-twin of an affected twin (not recorded which).

The chain is built from TRBV24-1 and TRBJ2-5; TCRdb names TRBD1, which stays unverified in the absence of DNA. This CDR3 contains 14 residues. CDR1 is KGHDR, CDR2 SFDVKD, per germline. CDR3 sequence reads: CATSDRTIQETQYF.

The chain uses TRBV14 and TRBJ1-4. This CDR3 spans 15 amino acids. CDR1 is SGHDN, CDR2 FVKESK, per germline. CDR3 amino acids: CASSQDRVYGPQLFF. The full variable domain, with the rest looked up from reference TRBV14 and TRBJ1-4, is EAGVTQFPSHSVIEKGQTVTLRCDPISGHDNLYWYRRVMGKEIKFLLHFVKESKQDESGMPNNRFLAERTGGTYSTLKVQPAELEDSGVYFCASSQDRVYGPQLFFGSGTQLSVL.

The chain couples TRBV4-1 to TRBJ1-1; the D call from TCRdb, TRBD1, cannot be confirmed without DNA. This CDR3 has 16 residues. Per the germline V gene, CDR1 is MGHRA and CDR2 is YSYEKL. The CDR3 here is CASSQNGGTGRTEAFF.

The chain couples TRBV5-1 to TRBJ2-7; TCRdb gives TRBD2 as the D gene, but with no DNA this cannot be confirmed. Germline CDR1 SGHRS, CDR2 YFSETQ. The CDR3 has 17 residues. CDR3 region: CASSFKPPSGNPYEQYF.

The chain employs TRBV10-3 and TRBJ2-1; TCRdb's assignment of TRBD2 cannot be checked, as there is no DNA. The CDR3 length is 17 residues. The germline gives CDR1 ENHRY, CDR2 SYGVKD. This CDR3 is CAISEEGGGASYNEQFF.

This chain uses TRBV12-3 or TRBV12-4 with TRBJ2-7. The CDR3 consists of 12 residues. The CDR3 protein is CASSKHSYEQYF.

This chain uses TRBV19 with TRBJ2-4; TCRdb reports TRBD1, a call that lacks DNA to check it against. CDR1 and CDR2 (germline): LNHDA, SQIVND (reference sequence). This CDR3 region has 15 residues. The CDR3 here is CASRGGGQGKNIQYF.

V usage is TRBV2 and J usage is TRBJ2-5. CDR1 and CDR2 from the germline V gene are SNHLY and FYNNEI. CDR3 length: 12 residues. CDR3 sequence reads: CASMGFGETQYF.

The V call is TRBV2, the J call TRBJ2-5. The CDR3 is 13 residues long. Germline values: CDR1 SNHLY, CDR2 FYNNEI. CDR3 residues: CASGVIPQETQYF.

The chain has TRBV20-1 and TRBJ2-1. This CDR3 has 11 residues. Per the germline V gene, CDR1 is DFQATT and CDR2 is SNEGSKA (reference sequence). CDR3 residues: CSARTQVEQFF.

The V call is TRBV12-3 or TRBV12-4, the J call TRBJ2-1; checking the TCRdb D call of TRBD2 is not possible without DNA. The CDR3 is 17 amino acids. The CDR3 sequence is CASSFRLAGGGRNEQFF.

J is TRBJ1-2 and V is TRBV5-1; TCRdb names TRBD1, which stays unverified in the absence of DNA. The CDR3 consists of 15 residues. CDR1 and CDR2 from the germline V gene are SGHRS and YFSETQ. CDR3: CASSSTGQTDYGYTF.

The gene calls are TRBV7-8 and TRBJ1-2; without DNA, the TCRdb call of TRBD1 cannot be checked. The CDR3 contains 14 residues. CDR1 is SGHVS, CDR2 FQNEAQ, per germline. The CDR3 is CASSLNRGHYGYTF. Combining the CDR3 with reference TRBV7-8 and TRBJ1-2 gives the whole variable domain GAGVSQSPRYKVAKRGQDVALRCDPISGHVSLFWYQQALGQGPEFLTYFQNEAQLDKSGLPSDRFFAERPEGSVSTLKIQRTQQEDSAVYLCASSLNRGHYGYTFGSGTRLTVV.

The chain recombines TRBV3-1 with TRBJ2-3; the D call of TRBD2 rests on TCRdb alone, since no DNA is present to check it. The germline gives CDR1 LGHDT, CDR2 YNNKEL (reference sequence). The CDR3 is 14 amino acids. CDR3 protein: CASSLTSATDTQYF.

This rearrangement joins TRBV5-5 to TRBJ2-1. The CDR3 is 13 residues long. The germline CDR1 and CDR2 sequences are SGHKS and YYEKEE (reference sequence). The CDR3 protein is CASSLDLLSEQFF. The full variable domain, in which reference TRBV5-5 and TRBJ2-1 provide the parts outside the CDR3, is DAGVTQSPTHLIKTRGQQVTLRCSPISGHKSVSWYQQVLGQGPQFIFQYYEKEERGRGNFPDRFSARQFPNYSSELNVNALLLGDSALYLCASSLDLLSEQFFGPGTRLTVL.

V and J are TRBV5-5 and TRBJ2-1; no DNA is available, so the TRBD1 call from TCRdb remains unchecked. Per the germline V gene, CDR1 is SGHKS and CDR2 is YYEKEE (reference sequence). CDR3 length equals 16 residues. Here the CDR3 reads CASSSRGEQLNNEQFF.

J is TRBJ2-4 and V is TRBV30; TCRdb picks TRBD2, but there is no DNA to check that call. The germline gives CDR1 GTSNPN, CDR2 SVGIG (reference sequence). The CDR3 has 16 amino acids. This CDR3 is CAWSSSLGPAKNIQYF.

This chain connects TRBV27 to TRBJ2-7. This CDR3 is 14 amino acids long. Germline V lookup: CDR1 MNHEY, CDR2 SMNVEV (reference sequence). CDR3 sequence: CASSLYRGTYEQYF.

The gene calls are TRBV4-3 and TRBJ2-7; TCRdb's D gene call, TRBD2, goes unchecked for lack of DNA. Germline lookup yields CDR1 LGHNA and CDR2 YSLEER. CDR3 length: 17 residues. The CDR3 region is CASSQDTATSGGYEQYF.

The V and J genes are TRBV28 and TRBJ2-7; as DNA is missing, the TRBD2 call by TCRdb cannot be tested. Germline lookup yields CDR1 MDHEN and CDR2 SYDVKM. This CDR3 contains 15 residues. The CDR3: CASSLASGLTYEQYF.

The chain has TRBV29-1 and TRBJ2-3; the D call from TCRdb, TRBD1, cannot be confirmed without DNA. Germline V gives CDR1 SQVTM, CDR2 ANQGSEA. The CDR3 runs to 14 residues. The CDR3 reads CSVGDRASSDTQYF.

The rearrangement joins TRBV5-6 to TRBJ2-1; the D call of TRBD2 rests on TCRdb alone, since no DNA is present to check it. In germline, CDR1 is SGHDT, CDR2 YYEEEE. This CDR3 comprises 20 residues. The CDR3 reads CASSPSPRTSGGKAYNEQFF. Variable domain in full (rest from reference TRBV5-6 and TRBJ2-1): DAGVTQSPTHLIKTRGQQVTLRCSPKSGHDTVSWYQQALGQGPQFIFQYYEEEERQRGNFPDRFSGHQFPNYSSELNVNALLLGDSALYLCASSPSPRTSGGKAYNEQFFGPGTRLTVL.

The chain uses TRBV27 and TRBJ1-5; with no DNA, the TCRdb D assignment of TRBD1 cannot be verified. Germline CDR1 reads MNHEY; CDR2 reads SMNVEV (reference sequence). The CDR3 consists of 11 residues. CDR3 sequence reads: CASSSGRRQHF.

The chain couples TRBV7-9 to TRBJ2-7; the TCRdb call, TRBD1, lacks DNA for checking. Germline V gene lookup returns CDR1 SEHNR and CDR2 FQNEAQ (reference sequence). CDR3 size: 16 residues. The CDR3 loop reads CASSFAQRGTSYEQYF.

This sequence joins TRBV19 and TRBJ2-1; without DNA, the TCRdb call of TRBD1 cannot be checked. The germline CDR1 and CDR2 sequences are LNHDA and SQIVND (reference sequence). The CDR3 loop spans 15 amino acids. CDR3 region: CASSTAAGAYNEQFF.

V gene TRBV19 combines with J gene TRBJ2-1; the D call from TCRdb, TRBD1, cannot be confirmed without DNA. The CDR3 length is 17 residues. CDR1 is LNHDA and CDR2 is SQIVND in the germline V gene (reference sequence). Here the CDR3 reads CASTPTAGTGSYNEQFF.

The chain couples TRBV20-1 to TRBJ2-1; the TCRdb D gene call, TRBD1, has no DNA to confirm it. CDR1 and CDR2 (germline): DFQATT, SNEGSKA (reference sequence). This CDR3 is 15 amino acids long. CDR3 sequence: CSARDFRGGSNEQFF.

The chain carries TRBV12-3 or TRBV12-4 and TRBJ2-2; the TRBD2 assignment by TCRdb is unverifiable without DNA. The CDR3 extends over 15 amino acids. The CDR3 sequence: CASSLRGANAGELFF.

The V call is TRBV7-2, the J call TRBJ2-1. The CDR3 extends over 13 amino acids. Germline V CDR1 and CDR2: SGHTA, FQGNSA. CDR3 sequence reads: CASIGRNYNEQFF.

Here the CDR3 reads CASSESGTGGVNYGYTF. V is TRBV25-1 and J is TRBJ1-2; lacking DNA, the TRBD1 call made by TCRdb goes unchecked. This CDR3 has 17 amino acids. Germline V lookup: CDR1 MGHDK, CDR2 SYGVNS.

V usage is TRBV13 and J usage is TRBJ2-7; the D gene TCRdb calls, TRBD1, cannot be checked with no DNA. Germline V gives CDR1 PRHDT, CDR2 FYEKMQ (reference sequence). The CDR3 length is 16 residues. This chain's CDR3 is CASRHGPDYTGDEQYF.

This chain links TRBV29-1 with TRBJ2-7; TCRdb calls TRBD2, which cannot be checked without DNA. The germline CDR1 and CDR2 sequences are SQVTM and ANQGSEA. The CDR3 has 15 residues. Here the CDR3 reads CSVGLSGRPIYEQYF.